This T cell receptor beta chain originates from a study of blood T cell repertoires in COVID-19. For the study at large: Sites in the United States, Italy and Spain provided acute and convalescent COVID-19 samples. PBMCs, B-cell-depleted T cells, or T cells provided the cDNA or gDNA that made up the material.

Germline-derived CDR1 and CDR2 are SEHNR and FQNEAQ (reference sequence). This CDR3 has 15 residues. V was cut by 3 bases and J by 7 bases, with 18 bases left in between. By share, this clone ranks as medium-sized. In the source study's methods: Cell counts per sample came from amplifying reference gene primers. Sequencing was performed with immunoSEQ multiplex PCR; in TCRdb, only in-frame clones are kept and a portion is missing. V and J calls and clone size come straight from that table; D and trimming were deduced from the DNA. Of under 150,000 clones in the sample, more than 60% were seen once. This receptor was obtained from a man older than 75 with acute or convalescent COVID-19. The chain carries TRBV7-9 and TRBJ1-2; D may be TRBD1 (5 bases). Sequencing was carried out using peripheral blood. The CDR3 spells CASSLGPLGTIGYTF. CDR3 nucleotides: TGTGCCAGCAGCTTGGGCCCTCTTGGGACTATTGGCTACACCTTC.